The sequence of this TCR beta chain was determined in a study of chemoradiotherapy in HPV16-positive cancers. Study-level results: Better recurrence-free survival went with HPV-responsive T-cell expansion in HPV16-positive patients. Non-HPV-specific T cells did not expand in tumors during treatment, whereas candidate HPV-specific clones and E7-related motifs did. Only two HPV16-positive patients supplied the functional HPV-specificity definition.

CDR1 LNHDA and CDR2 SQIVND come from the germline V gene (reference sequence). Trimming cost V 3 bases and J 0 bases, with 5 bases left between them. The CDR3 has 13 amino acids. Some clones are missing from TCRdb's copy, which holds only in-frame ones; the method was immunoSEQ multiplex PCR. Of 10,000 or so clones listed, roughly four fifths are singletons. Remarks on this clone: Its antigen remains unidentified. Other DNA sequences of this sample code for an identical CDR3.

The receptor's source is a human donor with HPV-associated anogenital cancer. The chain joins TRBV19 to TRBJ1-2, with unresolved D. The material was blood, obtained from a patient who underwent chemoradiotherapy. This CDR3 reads CASSILTNYGYTF. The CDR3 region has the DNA TGTGCCAGTAGTATCCTGACTAACTATGGCTACACCTTC.